The clone carrying this T cell receptor (beta chain) has a handful of counts. Its antigen is not known. One junction end does not reproduce the germline sequence, and a read error may be involved. Sample-barcoded 5' priming and a J-beta primer mix drove a second PCR of roughly 6 to 12 cycles. MiXCR, applied by TCRdb to the 5' RACE reads, yields one record per CDR3 protein. The sample has 950,000 to 1,200,000 distinct CDR3 sequences; approximately 38% are singletons. The sample originates from a study of blood T cells in healthy people across ages. Overall study results and limits: Comparison with aged donors showed that long-lived donors had more naive CD4+ cells and higher diversity.

This CDR3 has 19 residues. Germline lookup yields CDR1 SSHAT and CDR2 FNYEAQ (reference sequence). This TCR was sampled from a young man in good health. The rearrangement joins TRBV7-7 to TRBJ2-3; 14 nucleotides agree with TRBD2. The sequencing sample was made of blood. CDR3 sequence: CASSLGTSGGTMSTDTQYF. The DNA for the CDR3 is TGTGCTAGCAGCCTAGGGACTAGCGGGGGCACCATGAGCACAGATACGCAGTATTTT.